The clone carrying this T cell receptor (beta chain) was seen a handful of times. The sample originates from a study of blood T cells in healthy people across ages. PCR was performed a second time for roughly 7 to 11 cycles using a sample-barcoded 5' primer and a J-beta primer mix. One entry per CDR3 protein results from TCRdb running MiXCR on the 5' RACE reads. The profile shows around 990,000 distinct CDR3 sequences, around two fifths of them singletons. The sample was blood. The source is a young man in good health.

This CDR3 reads CASSRGQAIGGYTF. For the CDR3, the DNA is TGTGCCAGCAGCCGGGGACAGGCGATCGGTGGCTACACCTTC. The rearrangement links TRBV14 to TRBJ1-2, with 8 bases aligning to TRBD1. V trimming: 4 bases; J trimming: 7 bases; junction bases outside the gene matches: 8. Per germline, CDR1 SGHDN and CDR2 FVKESK. The CDR3 runs to 14 residues.